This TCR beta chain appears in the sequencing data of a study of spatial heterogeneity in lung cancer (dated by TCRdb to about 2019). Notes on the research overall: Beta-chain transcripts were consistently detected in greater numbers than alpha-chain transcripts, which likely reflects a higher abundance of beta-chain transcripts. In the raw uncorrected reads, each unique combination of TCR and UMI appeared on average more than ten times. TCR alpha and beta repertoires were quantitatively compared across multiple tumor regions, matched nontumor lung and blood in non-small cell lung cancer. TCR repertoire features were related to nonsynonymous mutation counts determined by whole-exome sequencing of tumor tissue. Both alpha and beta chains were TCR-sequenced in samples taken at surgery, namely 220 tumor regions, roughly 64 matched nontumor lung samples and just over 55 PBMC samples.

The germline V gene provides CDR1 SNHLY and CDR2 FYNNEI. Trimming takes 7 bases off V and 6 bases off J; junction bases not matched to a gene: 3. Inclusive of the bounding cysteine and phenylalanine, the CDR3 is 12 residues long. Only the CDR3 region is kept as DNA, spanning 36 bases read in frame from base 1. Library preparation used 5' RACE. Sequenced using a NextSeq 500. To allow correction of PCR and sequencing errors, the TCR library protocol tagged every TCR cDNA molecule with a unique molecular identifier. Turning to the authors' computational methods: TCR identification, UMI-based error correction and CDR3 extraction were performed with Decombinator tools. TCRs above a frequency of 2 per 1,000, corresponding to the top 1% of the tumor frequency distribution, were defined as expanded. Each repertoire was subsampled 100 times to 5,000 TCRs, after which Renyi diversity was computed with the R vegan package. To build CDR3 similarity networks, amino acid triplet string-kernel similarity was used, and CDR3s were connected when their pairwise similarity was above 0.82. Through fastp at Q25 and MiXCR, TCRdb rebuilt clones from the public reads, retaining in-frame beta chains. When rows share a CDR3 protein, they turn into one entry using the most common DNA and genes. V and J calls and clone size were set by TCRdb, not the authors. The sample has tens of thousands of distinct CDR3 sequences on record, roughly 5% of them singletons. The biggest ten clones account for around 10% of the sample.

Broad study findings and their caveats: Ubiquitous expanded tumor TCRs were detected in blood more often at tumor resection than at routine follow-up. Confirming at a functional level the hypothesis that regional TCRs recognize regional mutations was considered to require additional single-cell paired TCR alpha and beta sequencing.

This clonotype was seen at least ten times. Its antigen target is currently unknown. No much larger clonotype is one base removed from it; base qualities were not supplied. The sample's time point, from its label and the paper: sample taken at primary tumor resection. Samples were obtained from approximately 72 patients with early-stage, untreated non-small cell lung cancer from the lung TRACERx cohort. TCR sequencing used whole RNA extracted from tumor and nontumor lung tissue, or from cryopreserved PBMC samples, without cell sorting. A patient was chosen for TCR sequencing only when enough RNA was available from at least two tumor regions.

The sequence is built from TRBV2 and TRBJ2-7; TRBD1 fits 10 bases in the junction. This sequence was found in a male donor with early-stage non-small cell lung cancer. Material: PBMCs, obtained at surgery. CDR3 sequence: CASTGTGVEQYF. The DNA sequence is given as TGTGCCAGCACCGGGACAGGGGTCGAGCAGTACTTC. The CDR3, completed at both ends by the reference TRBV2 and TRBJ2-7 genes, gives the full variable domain EPEVTQTPSHQVTQMGQEVILRCVPISNHLYFYWYRQILGQKVEFLVSFYNNEISEKSEIFDDQFSVERPDGSNFTLKIRSTKLEDSAMYFCASTGTGVEQYFGPGTRLTVT.